Following are 23 T cell receptor beta chains from one sample sequenced in a study of Graves' ophthalmopathy and Graves' hyperthyroidism. For repertoire sequencing, the TCR beta CDR3 regions were amplified from RNA transcripts. In the first round, RT-PCR was carried out with HTBI primers, and a multiplex PCR formed the second round. TCRdb ran MiXCR on the multiplex PCR reads and lists one entry per CDR3 protein. Of 45,000 to 60,000 distinct CDR3 sequences in the sample, roughly 47% were seen once. The source material was peripheral blood. The receptors were sampled from an adult woman with Graves' ophthalmopathy.

This clonotype was observed at least ten times. The chain uses TRBV27 and TRBJ2-7, with TRBD2 identical over 12 bases. Trimming at V came to 2 bases and at J to 4 bases, leaving 6 bases not matched to a gene. Germline lookup yields CDR1 MNHEY and CDR2 SMNVEV (reference sequence). The CDR3 runs to 16 residues. The CDR3 protein is CASSLLAGGYPYEQYF. The CDR3 DNA follows: TGTGCCAGCAGTTTACTAGCGGGAGGGTATCCTTACGAGCAGTACTTC.

This chain connects TRBV25-1 to TRBJ2-7; D might be TRBD1 (5 bases). Germline CDR1 and CDR2: MGHDK and SYGVNS. The CDR3 length is 13 residues. V lost 8 bases and J 3 bases, leaving 14 bases between the germline ends. CDR3 sequence reads: CASYGREDYEQYF. The CDR3 region has the DNA TGTGCCAGCTACGGCAGGGAAGACTACGAGCAGTACTTC.

Details on this clonotype: It is unclear where the CDR3 begins or ends on the DNA, so no DNA is shown, and the CDR3 is as TCRdb lists it. This sequence joins TRBV7-2 and TRBJ2-5. The CDR3 extends over 18 residues, inclusive of both ends. The germline V gene has CDR1 SGHTA and CDR2 FQGNSA. The CDR3 loop reads CASSFYICSATDQETQYF.

The chain couples TRBV20-1 to TRBJ2-5; TRBD1 might be the D (6 bases). V was trimmed by 6 bases and J by 5 bases, leaving 10 bases between them. Germline CDR1 and CDR2: DFQATT and SNEGSKA (reference sequence). This CDR3 is 11 amino acids long. The CDR3, as DNA: TGCAGTGCATACCAGGGGGAGACCCAGTACTTC. It codes for CSAYQGETQYF.

The chain joins TRBV7-2 to TRBJ2-7; the match to TRBD2 covers 8 bases. The CDR3 has 14 amino acids. CDR1 is SGHTA and CDR2 is FQGNSA in the germline V gene. Trimming at V came to 1 base and at J to 4 bases, leaving 3 bases not matched to a gene. Here the CDR3 reads CASSLVGGAYEQYV. The CDR3 bases are TGTGCCAGCAGCTTAGTCGGGGGGGCTTACGAGCAGTACGTC.

The chain combines TRBV5-4 with TRBJ2-1, with D uncertain. Germline V lookup: CDR1 SGHNT, CDR2 YYREEE (reference sequence). V dropped 4 bases and J dropped 3 bases, with 11 bases sitting between them. The CDR3 covers 14 residues. The CDR3 nucleotides are TGTGCCAGCAGCCATTCGGACGGCTACAATGAGCAGTTCTTC. It yields the protein CASSHSDGYNEQFF.

This chain uses TRBV7-2 with TRBJ2-7; TRBD2 agrees at 16 bases. The CDR3 is 17 amino acids. CDR1 and CDR2 (germline): SGHTA, FQGNSA. V was clipped by 6 bases and J by 2 bases; unmatched bases: 7. The DNA of the CDR3 is TGTGCCAGCAGGGAAACAGGGACTAGCGGGAGGGCCTACGAGCAGTACTTC. It translates to CASRETGTSGRAYEQYF.

This chain joins TRBV15 and TRBJ2-5; 7 nucleotides align to TRBD2. The V segment lost 4 bases and the J segment 2 bases; nucleotides outside the gene matches: 10. The CDR3 has 16 residues. CDR1 LNHNV and CDR2 YYDKDF come from the germline V gene (reference sequence). The CDR3 region is CATSTVAGLTQETQYF. CDR3 in DNA: TGTGCCACCAGCACCGTAGCGGGTCTAACACAAGAGACCCAGTACTTC. Full variable domain (missing parts from reference TRBV15 and TRBJ2-5): DAMVIQNPRYQVTQFGKPVTLSCSQTLNHNVMYWYQQKSSQAPKLLFHYYDKDFNNEADTPDNFQSRRPNTSFCFLDIRSPGLGDTAMYLCATSTVAGLTQETQYFGPGTRLLVL.

To note about this clonotype: This CDR3 fails to terminate in the conserved phenylalanine or tryptophan, so it likely reflects a read error. The chain combines TRBV24-1 with TRBJ2-3, with 16 nucleotides matching TRBD2. There are 19 residues in the CDR3. From germline, CDR1 is KGHDR and CDR2 SFDVKD. The junction had 5 bases not matched to a gene; V was cut back by 3 bases and J by 0 bases. The DNA of the CDR3 is TGTGCCACCAGTGATCCGGGGACTAGCGGGAGGGCCAGCACAGATACGCAGTATTCT. Translated, it gives CATSDPGTSGRASTDTQYS.

This clonotype came up many times. The chain has TRBV19 and TRBJ2-2; tentatively, D is TRBD2 (6 bases). Looked up from germline, CDR1 is LNHDA and CDR2 is SQIVND (reference sequence). CDR3 length: 19 residues. V lost 7 bases and J lost 0, with 24 bases in between. The CDR3 region has the DNA TGTGCCAGTATCTCCTCACTTGGTAGCGGAAGAACGAACACCGGGGAGCTGTTTTTT. This encodes CASISSLGSGRTNTGELFF.

V usage is TRBV7-2 and J usage is TRBJ2-1, with a weak D call TRBD1 (6 bases). This CDR3 has 14 residues. Trimming stripped 6 bases from V and 6 bases from J, with 15 bases between. Germline V gene sequence: CDR1 SGHTA, CDR2 FQGNSA. The CDR3 spells CASRQQGRSNEQFF. The CDR3 region has the DNA TGTGCCAGCAGGCAACAGGGTAGGTCCAATGAGCAGTTCTTC.

This clonotype has ten or more counts. This sequence joins TRBV7-3 and TRBJ2-2; D uncertain. Germline CDR1 SGHTA, CDR2 FQGTGA. Trimming took off 5 bases at V and 6 bases at J, with 7 bases between the two ends. The CDR3 contains 12 residues. CDR3 region: CASSPGPGELFF. In DNA, the CDR3 is TGTGCCAGCAGCCCAGGACCCGGGGAGCTGTTTTTT.

This clonotype was recorded many times. CDR3 bases: TGCGCCAGCAGCCTGGACAGGGCCTCCTACGAGCAGTACTTC. It codes for CASSLDRASYEQYF. This chain joins TRBV5-1 and TRBJ2-7; 8 nucleotides agree with TRBD1. The V gene's germline CDR1 is SGHRS and CDR2 YFSETQ. The CDR3 runs to 14 residues. Unmatched junction bases numbered 3, after V lost 4 bases and J lost 0 bases.

This clonotype has at least ten counts. Its ends do not fully match the called genes, so a read error is possible. The V and J genes are TRBV7-7 and TRBJ2-5; TRBD2 aligns across 11 bases. The CDR3 runs to 15 residues. Per germline, CDR1 SSHAT and CDR2 FNYEAQ (reference sequence). CDR3 loop: CASSPLAGAQETQYF. CDR3 sequence (DNA): TGTGCTAGCAGCCCACTAGCGGGGGCCCAAGAGACCCAGTACTTC.

The V and J genes are TRBV20-1 and TRBJ2-7; no clear D. The CDR3 length is 13 residues. Germline V gene data show CDR1 as DFQATT and CDR2 as SNEGSKA (reference sequence). V was shortened by 0 bases and J by 4 bases, with 10 bases between the two germline ends. This chain's CDR3 is CSARERNLYEQYF. CDR3 nucleotide sequence: TGCAGTGCTAGAGAACGAAACCTTTACGAGCAGTACTTC.

The genes are TRBV19 and TRBJ2-5; TRBD2 matches at 12 bases. The CDR3 loop spans 15 amino acids. The V segment lost 5 bases and the J segment 4 bases; nucleotides outside the gene matches: 5. From germline, CDR1 is LNHDA and CDR2 SQIVND (reference sequence). CDR3 coding DNA: TGTGCCAGTAGTCCTCGGACTAGCGGGATAGAGACCCAGTACTTC. Its protein is CASSPRTSGIETQYF.

This clonotype was seen only once. A read error may account for a junction end that differs from germline. The chain links TRBV7-2 to TRBJ2-7; 8 bases align to TRBD1. This CDR3 comprises 15 residues. Germline V gives CDR1 SGHTA, CDR2 FQGNSA. As DNA, the CDR3 is TGTGCCAGCAGCTTAGTGACAGGGGACACCGGGGAGCTGTACTTC. Translating it yields CASSLVTGDTGELYF.

This clonotype showed up many times. V gene TRBV2 combines with J gene TRBJ2-5; D unclear. Germline V gene sequence: CDR1 SNHLY, CDR2 FYNNEI. This CDR3 comprises 14 residues. The ends were cut back, 0 bases at V and 2 bases at J, with 7 bases in the middle. The CDR3 is CASSEAWGQETQYF. DNA for the CDR3: TGTGCCAGCAGTGAAGCGTGGGGACAAGAGACCCAGTACTTC.

This clonotype turned up a few times. V gene TRBV7-8 combines with J gene TRBJ2-7, with 7 bases fitting TRBD2. The V and J ends lost 4 bases and 4 bases, in that order; junction bases with no gene match: 7. Germline-derived CDR1 and CDR2 are SGHVS and FQNEAQ. CDR3 size: 14 residues. The CDR3 DNA reads TGTGCCAGCAGCTCGGGGGGAGTAGGTTACGAGCAGTACTTC. Protein product: CASSSGGVGYEQYF.

This clonotype has a count of ten or more. The J gene is TRBJ2-1, the V gene TRBV6-2 or TRBV6-3; TRBD2 agrees at 7 bases. Germline V gene sequence: CDR1 MNHEY, CDR2 SVGEGT. CDR3 size: 14 residues. V gave up 5 bases and J gave up 8 bases; unmatched junction bases: 9. The CDR3 bases are TGTGCCAGCAGTCGGGGAGGGAGTGCGCATGAGCAGTTCTTC. Its translation is CASSRGGSAHEQFF.

The rearrangement uses TRBV19 and TRBJ2-6, with D unclear. Trimming removed 5 bases from V and 0 bases from J, with 20 bases in between. This CDR3 contains 19 residues. Germline V lookup: CDR1 LNHDA, CDR2 SQIVND (reference sequence). CDR3 in amino acids: CASSPSGPTSHSGANVLTF. The CDR3 region has the DNA TGTGCCAGTAGTCCCTCAGGCCCGACCTCTCACTCTGGGGCCAACGTCCTGACTTTC.

This clonotype was counted between two and nine times. This rearrangement joins TRBV30 to TRBJ2-3, with 7 bases aligning to TRBD1. Trimming cost V 4 bases and J 7 bases; bases outside gene matches: 8. The V gene's germline CDR1 is GTSNPN and CDR2 SVGIG (reference sequence). There are 13 residues in the CDR3. The CDR3 DNA is TGTGCCTGGACACAGGGGACCCCAAATACGCAGTATTTT. It specifies CAWTQGTPNTQYF.

This clonotype was counted at least ten times. J is TRBJ2-3 and V is TRBV20-1; D remains unclear. Trimming stripped 5 bases from V and 9 bases from J, with 15 bases between. Germline CDR1 DFQATT, CDR2 SNEGSKA (reference sequence). The CDR3 runs 12 residues. Here the CDR3 reads CSARPPGTTQYF. As DNA, the CDR3 is TGCAGTGCTCGCCCCCCAGGCACAACGCAGTATTTT.